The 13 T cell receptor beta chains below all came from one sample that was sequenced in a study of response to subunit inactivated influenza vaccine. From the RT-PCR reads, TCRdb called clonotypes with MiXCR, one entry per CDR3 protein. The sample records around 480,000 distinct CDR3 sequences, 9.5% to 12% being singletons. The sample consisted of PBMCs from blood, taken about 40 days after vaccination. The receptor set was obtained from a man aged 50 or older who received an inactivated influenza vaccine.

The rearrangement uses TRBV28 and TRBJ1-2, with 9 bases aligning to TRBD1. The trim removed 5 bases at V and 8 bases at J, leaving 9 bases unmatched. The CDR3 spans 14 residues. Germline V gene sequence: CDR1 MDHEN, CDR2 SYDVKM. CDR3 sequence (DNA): TGTGCCAGCAGTCTGGGACAGGGCTTTGGGGGCTACACCTTC. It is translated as CASSLGQGFGGYTF.

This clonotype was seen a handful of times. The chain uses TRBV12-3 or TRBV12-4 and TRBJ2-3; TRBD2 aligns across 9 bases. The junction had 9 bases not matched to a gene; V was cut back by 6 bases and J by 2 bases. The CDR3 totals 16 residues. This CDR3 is CASSSRSGGHTDTQYF. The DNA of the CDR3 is TGTGCCAGCAGCTCCCGTAGCGGGGGCCACACAGATACGCAGTATTTT.

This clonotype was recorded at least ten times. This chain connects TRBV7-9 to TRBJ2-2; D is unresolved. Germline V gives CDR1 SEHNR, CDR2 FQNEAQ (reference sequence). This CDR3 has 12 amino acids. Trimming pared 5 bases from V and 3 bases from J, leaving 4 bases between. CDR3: CASSPHTGELFF. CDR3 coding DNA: TGTGCCAGCAGCCCCCACACCGGGGAGCTGTTTTTT.

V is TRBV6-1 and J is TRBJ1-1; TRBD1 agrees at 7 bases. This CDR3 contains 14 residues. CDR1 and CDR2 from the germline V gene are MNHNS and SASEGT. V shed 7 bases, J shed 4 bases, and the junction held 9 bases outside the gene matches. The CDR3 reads CASTIRTGLTEAFF. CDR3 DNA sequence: TGTGCCAGCACCATACGGACAGGCCTCACTGAAGCTTTCTTT.

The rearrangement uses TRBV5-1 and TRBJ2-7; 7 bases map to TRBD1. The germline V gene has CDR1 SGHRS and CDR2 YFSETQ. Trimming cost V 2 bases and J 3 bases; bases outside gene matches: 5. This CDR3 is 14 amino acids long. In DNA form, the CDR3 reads TGCGCCAGCAGCTTTTCGGGACAGAACTACGAGCAGTACTTC. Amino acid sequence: CASSFSGQNYEQYF.

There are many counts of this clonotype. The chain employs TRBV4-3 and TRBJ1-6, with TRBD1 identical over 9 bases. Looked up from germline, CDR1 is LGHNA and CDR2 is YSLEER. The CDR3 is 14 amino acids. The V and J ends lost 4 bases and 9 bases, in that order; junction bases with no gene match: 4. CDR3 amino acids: CASSPTGGVSPLHF. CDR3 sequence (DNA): TGCGCCAGCAGCCCGACAGGGGGAGTTTCACCCCTCCACTTT.

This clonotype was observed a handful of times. CDR3 residues: CASSQDRQAFYEQYF. Written as DNA, the CDR3 is TGCGCCAGCAGCCAAGATCGGCAGGCGTTCTACGAGCAGTACTTC. The rearrangement uses TRBV4-3 and TRBJ2-7; unclear D gene. The CDR3 has 15 amino acids. Trimming removed 0 bases from V and 3 bases from J, with 12 bases in between. The germline CDR1 and CDR2 sequences are LGHNA and YSLEER.

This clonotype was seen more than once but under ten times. CDR3 amino acids: CASSDGGNANTEAFF. As DNA, the CDR3 is TGTGCCAGCAGCGATGGGGGTAATGCGAACACTGAAGCTTTCTTT. The chain couples TRBV9 to TRBJ1-1; a weak D match, TRBD1 (5 bases). The CDR3 is 15 amino acids. Germline assignment: CDR1 SGDLS and CDR2 YYNGEE. Trimming shortened V by 3 bases and J by 1 base, and 13 bases separated the two germline ends.

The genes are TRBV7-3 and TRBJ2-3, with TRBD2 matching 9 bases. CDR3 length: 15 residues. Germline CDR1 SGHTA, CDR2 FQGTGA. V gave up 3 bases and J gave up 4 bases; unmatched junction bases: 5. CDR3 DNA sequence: TGTGCCAGCAGCTTCGCGGGAGGGAGGGCAGATACGCAGTATTTT. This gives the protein CASSFAGGRADTQYF. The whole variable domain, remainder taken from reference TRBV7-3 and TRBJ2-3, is GAGVSQTPSNKVTEKGKYVELRCDPISGHTALYWYRQSLGQGPEFLIYFQGTGAADDSGLPNDRFFAVRPEGSVSTLKIQRTERGDSAVYLCASSFAGGRADTQYFGPGTRLTVL.

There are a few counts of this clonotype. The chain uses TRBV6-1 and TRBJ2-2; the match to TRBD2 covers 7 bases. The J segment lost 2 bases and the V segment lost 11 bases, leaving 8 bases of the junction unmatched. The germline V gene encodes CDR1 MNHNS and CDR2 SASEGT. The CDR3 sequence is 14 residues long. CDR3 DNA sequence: TGTGCCGGGCGACTAGCTGTTAACACCGGGGAGCTGTTTTTT. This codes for CAGRLAVNTGELFF.

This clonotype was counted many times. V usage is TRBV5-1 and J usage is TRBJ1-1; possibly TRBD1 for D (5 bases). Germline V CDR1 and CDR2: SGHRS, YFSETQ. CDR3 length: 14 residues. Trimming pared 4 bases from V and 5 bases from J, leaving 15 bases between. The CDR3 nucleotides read TGCGCCAGCAGCCCTGGGCTCCAGGGAACTGAAGCTTTCTTT. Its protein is CASSPGLQGTEAFF.

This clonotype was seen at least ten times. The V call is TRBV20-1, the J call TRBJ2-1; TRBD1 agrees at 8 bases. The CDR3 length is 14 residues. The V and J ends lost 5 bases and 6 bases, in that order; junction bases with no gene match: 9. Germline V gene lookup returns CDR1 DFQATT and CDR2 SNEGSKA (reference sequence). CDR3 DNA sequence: TGCAGTGCTGAAGACCTACAGGGGGGCAATGAGCAGTTCTTC. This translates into CSAEDLQGGNEQFF.

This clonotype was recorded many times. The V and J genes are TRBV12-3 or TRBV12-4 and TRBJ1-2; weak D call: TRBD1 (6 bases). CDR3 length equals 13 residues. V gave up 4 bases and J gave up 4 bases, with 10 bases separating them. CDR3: CASSSDRSYGYTF. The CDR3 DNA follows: TGTGCCAGCAGTTCAGACAGGAGCTATGGCTACACCTTC.